A single sample gave rise to the 26 T cell receptor beta chains below, sequenced in a study of a mutant IDH1 vaccine in newly diagnosed glioma. Clones were read by immunoSEQ multiplex PCR, and TCRdb kept only the in-frame ones, dropping some. Seen here are roughly 110,000 clones, 85% to 90% observed once, and the top ten hold roughly 0.57%. No antigen has been assigned to these receptors. Stated time point: week 11, during vaccination. Every vaccination contained 300 ug of the mutant IDH1 20-mer peptide and was paired with topical imiquimod. The material sequenced was PBMCs, taken from a glioma patient whose treatment included an IDH1 peptide vaccine. Every receptor here comes from a woman aged 50 to 60 with glioma.

The rearrangement links TRBV5-4 to TRBJ2-1, with D hard to call. The germline CDR1 and CDR2 sequences are SGHNT and YYREEE (reference sequence). The length of the CDR3 is 18 residues. Trimming cost V 0 bases and J 4 bases, with 20 bases left between them. The CDR3 coding sequence is TGTGCCAGCAGCTTGGGGGTTCTAGGACCTCACCCTTACAATGAGCAGTTCTTC. Amino acids: CASSLGVLGPHPYNEQFF.

The chain recombines TRBV7-9 with TRBJ1-6; 9 bases line up with TRBD1. The CDR3 has 16 amino acids. From germline, CDR1 is SEHNR and CDR2 FQNEAQ (reference sequence). V lost 5 bases, J lost 7 bases, and 9 bases stayed unmatched. The DNA of the CDR3 is TGTGCCAGCAGCAGGGGCACAGGGGGCTGGAATTCACCCCTCCACTTT. It specifies CASSRGTGGWNSPLHF.

The chain links TRBV19 to TRBJ1-1; D not resolved. Germline loops: CDR1 LNHDA, CDR2 SQIVND (reference sequence). V was shortened by 1 base and J by 2 bases, with 8 bases between the two germline ends. The CDR3 is 14 residues long. The CDR3, as DNA: TGTGCCAGTAGTATAGGCGGCAGCAACACTGAAGCTTTCTTT. It yields the protein CASSIGGSNTEAFF.

The V and J genes are TRBV5-3 and TRBJ2-5; maybe TRBD1 (6 bases). TRBV5-3 is known as an ORF, though its function is uncertain. With 8 bases removed from V and 9 bases from J, the gap between germline ends came to 11 bases. This CDR3 region has 10 residues. The CDR3 nucleotides read TGTGCCAGCCCCCAGGGGCCCCAGTACTTC. Protein product: CASPQGPQYF.

The V call is TRBV19, the J call TRBJ2-7, with D tentatively TRBD2 (6 bases). V was shortened by 5 bases and J by 1 base, with 15 bases between the two germline ends. The CDR3 is made up of 15 amino acids. Germline CDR1 and CDR2: LNHDA and SQIVND (reference sequence). The CDR3 DNA reads as TGTGCCAGTAGTTCGGGAGCGGGTCTTTCCTACGAGCAGTACTTC. This sequence encodes CASSSGAGLSYEQYF.

This clone was recorded a few times. This rearrangement joins TRBV9 to TRBJ1-1; a possible D gene is TRBD1 (6 bases). Germline CDR1 is SGDLS and CDR2 is YYNGEE. V dropped 0 bases and J dropped 8 bases, with 8 bases sitting between them. This CDR3 has 12 residues. The CDR3 here is CASSVGTEEAFF. Written as DNA, the CDR3 is TGTGCCAGCAGCGTAGGGACAGAAGAAGCTTTCTTT.

The J gene is TRBJ2-3, the V gene TRBV25-1, with D possibly TRBD2 on 6 matching bases. CDR1 and CDR2 (germline): MGHDK, SYGVNS. Deletions cut 5 bases from V and 0 bases from J, with 9 bases between. This CDR3 comprises 14 residues. The CDR3 nucleotides read TGTGCCAGCAGTTATGGGGGGAGCACAGATACGCAGTATTTT. Encoded protein: CASSYGGSTDTQYF.

The chain is built from TRBV6-1 and TRBJ2-7; D may be TRBD2 (6 bases). The CDR3 is made up of 14 amino acids. The V and J ends lost 7 bases and 1 base respectively, with 14 bases between them. Per germline, CDR1 MNHNS and CDR2 SASEGT. CDR3 sequence: CASTHSGPSYEQYF. In DNA, the CDR3 is TGTGCCAGCACCCATAGCGGACCGTCCTACGAGCAGTACTTC.

This rearrangement joins TRBV7-8 to TRBJ2-7; 7 bases align to TRBD2. With 4 bases clipped from V and 3 bases from J, the junction kept 3 bases outside the gene matches. This CDR3 region has 13 residues. Germline V lookup: CDR1 SGHVS, CDR2 FQNEAQ. CDR3 DNA sequence: TGTGCCAGCAGCTATGGGGGGGACTACGAGCAGTACTTC. It specifies CASSYGGDYEQYF.

The rearrangement uses TRBV6-6 and TRBJ1-5; D call uncertain. CDR3 length equals 11 residues. With 5 bases removed from V and 10 bases from J, the gap between germline ends came to 9 bases. Germline assignment: CDR1 MNHNY and CDR2 SVGAGI (reference sequence). In DNA, the CDR3 is TGTGCCAGCAGTCGTGAGAGCCCCCAGCATTTT. Translated, it gives CASSRESPQHF.

V usage is TRBV5-1 and J usage is TRBJ2-5; 8 bases map to TRBD1. Judging by the DNA end, TRBJ2-7 fits better; the J call may be wrong. Germline loops: CDR1 SGHRS, CDR2 YFSETQ. The CDR3 totals 14 residues. The CDR3 sequence is CASSGTTGAYEQYF. The CDR3 coding sequence is TGCGCCAGCAGCGGAACGACAGGGGCCTACGAGCAGTACTTC.

A note on this clone: At one end, the junction sequence differs from germline, possibly due to a read error. The chain is built from TRBV19 and TRBJ2-2; D perhaps matches TRBD2 (5 bases). The CDR3 is 16 amino acids. Germline values: CDR1 LNHDA, CDR2 SQIVND (reference sequence). The CDR3 sequence is CALVRPEQKVHRGAVF. CDR3 in DNA: TGTGCCCTTGTACGACCGGAACAGAAGGTCCACCGGGGAGCTGTTTTT.

This clone was picked up a small number of times. The V and J genes are TRBV27 and TRBJ1-2, with 10 positions matching TRBD1. The J segment lost 8 bases and the V segment lost 5 bases, leaving 5 bases of the junction unmatched. The germline V gene encodes CDR1 MNHEY and CDR2 SMNVEV (reference sequence). The CDR3 has 13 residues. The CDR3 sequence: CASSPGQGEGYTF. The CDR3 DNA reads as TGTGCCAGCAGTCCCGGACAGGGGGAGGGCTACACCTTC.

The genes are TRBV7-9 and TRBJ1-2; 9 bases fit TRBD1. The ends lost 5 bases at V and 8 bases at J; junction bases unmatched: 15. Germline loops: CDR1 SEHNR, CDR2 FQNEAQ (reference sequence). The CDR3 is 16 residues long. The CDR3 loop reads CASSTWTQDRGQGYTF. CDR3 in DNA: TGTGCCAGCAGCACATGGACCCAGGACAGGGGCCAAGGCTACACCTTC.

The rearrangement joins TRBV28 to TRBJ2-7; 8 nucleotides align to TRBD1. Germline V lookup: CDR1 MDHEN, CDR2 SYDVKM. The ends lost 7 bases at V and 2 bases at J; junction bases unmatched: 7. The length of the CDR3 is 14 residues. The CDR3, as DNA: TGTGCCAGCATTCAGGACAGGGCCCCCTACGAGCAGTACTTC. Its translation is CASIQDRAPYEQYF.

The rearrangement uses TRBV13 and TRBJ1-6; D is unresolved. This CDR3 spans 14 amino acids. Germline assignment: CDR1 PRHDT and CDR2 FYEKMQ (reference sequence). Trimming took off 4 bases at V and 0 bases at J, with 4 bases between the two ends. The CDR3 coding sequence is TGTGCCAGCAGCTCCCGCTCCTATAATTCACCCCTCCACTTT. Protein: CASSSRSYNSPLHF.

This clone was seen a single time. V gene TRBV18 combines with J gene TRBJ2-6; the match to TRBD1 covers 8 bases. J gave up 2 bases and V 5 bases, and 8 bases lay outside the gene matches. The V gene's germline CDR1 is KGHSH and CDR2 LQKENI. The CDR3 totals 17 residues. CDR3 residues: CASSDLDRGPGANVLTF. The DNA of the CDR3 is TGTGCCAGCTCAGATCTTGACAGGGGTCCTGGGGCCAACGTCCTGACTTTC.

This clone appeared once. The rearrangement joins TRBV7-8 to TRBJ2-7; TRBD2 aligns across 15 bases. Germline V gene lookup returns CDR1 SGHVS and CDR2 FQNEAQ. The CDR3 totals 18 residues. V lost 3 bases to trimming and J lost 3 bases; unmatched junction nucleotides: 9. The CDR3 bases are TGTGCCAGCAGCTTTCCGAGGACTAGCGGGAGGGTCTACTACGAGCAGTACTTC. Its translation: CASSFPRTSGRVYYEQYF.

The chain combines TRBV27 with TRBJ1-5; tentative D call: TRBD1 (6 bases). V was pared by 6 bases and J by 2 bases, with 14 bases between. CDR3 length equals 15 residues. Germline V gene data show CDR1 as MNHEY and CDR2 as SMNVEV (reference sequence). CDR3 sequence reads: CASSLTGTGNQPQHF. The CDR3 bases are TGTGCCAGCAGCCTCACAGGGACCGGCAATCAGCCCCAGCATTTT.

The chain employs TRBV4-1 and TRBJ2-5; no clear D gene. The CDR3 consists of 12 residues. Germline-derived CDR1 and CDR2 are MGHRA and YSYEKL. Trimming stripped 0 bases from V and 3 bases from J, with 2 bases between. The CDR3 DNA reads TGCGCCAGCAGCCAAGAGGAAGAGACCCAGTACTTC. Translation: CASSQEEETQYF.

This clone has just one count. The CDR3 protein is CASSSDSQVNEKLFF. The CDR3 DNA follows: TGTGCCAGCAGCTCGGACAGCCAGGTTAATGAAAAACTGTTTTTT. This chain uses TRBV7-6 with TRBJ1-4; a weak D match, TRBD1 (6 bases). Per the germline V gene, CDR1 is SGHVS and CDR2 is FNYEAQ. V was clipped by 4 bases and J by 4 bases, with 13 bases between them. The CDR3 covers 15 residues.

The rearrangement links TRBV7-9 to TRBJ2-3, with D perhaps assigned TRBD1 or TRBD2 (5 bases each). The CDR3 totals 14 residues. In germline, CDR1 is SEHNR, CDR2 FQNEAQ (reference sequence). V lost 3 bases, J lost 4 bases, and 11 bases lay in between. CDR3 protein: CASSFFQGADTQYF. The CDR3 nucleotides are TGTGCCAGCAGCTTTTTCCAGGGAGCAGATACGCAGTATTTT.

The rearrangement links TRBV19 to TRBJ2-1; D could derive from TRBD1 or TRBD2 (6 bases each). CDR1 is LNHDA and CDR2 is SQIVND in the germline V gene (reference sequence). The CDR3 loop spans 13 amino acids. Trimming removed 8 bases from V and 2 bases from J, with 10 bases in between. As DNA, the CDR3 is TGTGCCAGTGGGGGGCCAGCCTACAATGAGCAGTTCTTC. Its translation is CASGGPAYNEQFF.

The chain couples TRBV28 to TRBJ2-6; D gene unclear. Per the germline V gene, CDR1 is MDHEN and CDR2 is SYDVKM. The CDR3 is 17 amino acids. Trimming left V 5 bases short and J 2 bases short, with 16 bases between. This chain's CDR3 is CASSRETRSPGANVLTF. Written as DNA, the CDR3 is TGTGCCAGCAGTAGAGAGACCAGGTCCCCTGGGGCCAACGTCCTGACTTTC.

This clone was found once. The CDR3 loop reads CASRRQGQGQETQYF. Here the CDR3 DNA reads TGTGCCAGCAGGCGTCAGGGACAGGGACAAGAGACCCAGTACTTC. The chain joins TRBV2 to TRBJ2-5; 9 positions match TRBD1. CDR1 is SNHLY and CDR2 is FYNNEI in the germline V gene. V shed 6 bases, J shed 2 bases, and the junction held 7 bases outside the gene matches. The CDR3 is 15 residues long.

DNA of the CDR3: TGTGCCAGCCAGCTGGGTACGCAGTATTTT. It is translated as CASQLGTQYF. J is TRBJ2-3 and V is TRBV21-1. TRBV21-1 is noted as a pseudogene. CDR3 length: 10 amino acids.